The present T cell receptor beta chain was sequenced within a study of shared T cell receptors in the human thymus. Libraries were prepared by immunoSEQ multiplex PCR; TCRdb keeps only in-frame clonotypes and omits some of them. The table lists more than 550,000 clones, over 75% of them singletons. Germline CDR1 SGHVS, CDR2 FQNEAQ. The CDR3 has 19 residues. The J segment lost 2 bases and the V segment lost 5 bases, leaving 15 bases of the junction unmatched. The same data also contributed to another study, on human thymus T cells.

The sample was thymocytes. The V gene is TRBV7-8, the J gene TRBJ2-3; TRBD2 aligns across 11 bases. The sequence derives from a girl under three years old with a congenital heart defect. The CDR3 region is CASSRLPSLAGDLTDTQYF. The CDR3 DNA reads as TGTGCCAGCAGCCGACTTCCTTCACTAGCGGGGGACCTCACAGATACGCAGTATTTT.